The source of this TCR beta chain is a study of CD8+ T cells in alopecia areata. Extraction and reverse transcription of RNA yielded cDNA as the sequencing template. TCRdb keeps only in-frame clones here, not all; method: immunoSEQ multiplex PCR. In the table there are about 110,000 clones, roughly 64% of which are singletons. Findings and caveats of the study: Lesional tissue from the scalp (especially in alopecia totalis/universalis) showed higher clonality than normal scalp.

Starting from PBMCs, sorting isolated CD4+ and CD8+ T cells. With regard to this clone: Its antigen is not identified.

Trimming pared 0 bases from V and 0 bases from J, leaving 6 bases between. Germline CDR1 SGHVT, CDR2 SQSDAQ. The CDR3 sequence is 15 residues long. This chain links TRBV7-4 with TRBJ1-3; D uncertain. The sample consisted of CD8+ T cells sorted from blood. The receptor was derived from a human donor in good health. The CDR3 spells CASSLAGSSGNTIYF. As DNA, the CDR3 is TGTGCCAGCAGCTTAGCAGGGAGCTCTGGAAACACCATATATTTT. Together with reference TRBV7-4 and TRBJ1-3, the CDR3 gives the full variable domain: GAGVSQSPRYKVAKRGRDVALRCDSISGHVTLYWYRQTLGQGSEVLTYSQSDAQRDKSGRPSGRFSAERPERSVSTLKIQRTEQGDSAVYLCASSLAGSSGNTIYFGEGSWLTVV.